A single TCR beta chain is shown here with its context. The antigen is unknown. Researchers ran the PCR with 60 Vbeta and 13 Jbeta primers. Here immunoSEQ multiplex PCR was the method, and the copy in TCRdb shows in-frame clones only, minus some. The sample lists about 170,000 clones, approximately 86% occurring once. This sample is part of a study of cytomegalovirus exposure and HLA in healthy donors. CDR1 and CDR2 (germline): GTSNPN, SVGIG (reference sequence). Trimming shortened V by 1 base and J by 5 bases, and 9 bases separated the two germline ends. The CDR3 sequence is 13 residues long. Findings and caveats of the study: Presence/absence analyses took donor sequencing depth as roughly uniform.

The sequenced sample was PBMCs. The gene calls are TRBV30 and TRBJ1-5; D not certain. This TCR derives from a male donor in good health and CMV-seronegative. CDR3 DNA sequence: TGTGCCTGGAGTGGGGCCCTCCATCAGCCCCAGCATTTT. Translated: CAWSGALHQPQHF.